These T cell receptor beta chains were read from a single sample in a study of blood T cells in healthy people across ages. Using its own MiXCR run on the 5' RACE reads, TCRdb lists one record per CDR3 protein. The sample carries some 670,000 distinct CDR3 sequences, under 65% recorded once. What was sequenced was blood. These receptors came from a woman older than 75 in good health. Each CDR3 is given with its conserved first and last residue. D genes are given only for firm matches.

CDR3aa	j_gene	v_gene	d_gene
CASSLGSSGRGETQYF	TRBJ2-5	TRBV12-3/TRBV12-4	TRBD2
CASSYSGGRGNGYTF	TRBJ1-2	TRBV6-6	-
CASSPGDGATNEKLFF	TRBJ1-4	TRBV7-9	-
CASSLQGQDYGYTF	TRBJ1-2	TRBV7-3	-
CASVSERPRVESSYNEQFF	TRBJ2-1	TRBV28	-
CSVATSDEQFF	TRBJ2-1	TRBV29-1	-
CASGTSGGTGELFF	TRBJ2-2	TRBV6-6	TRBD2
CSARDPRTNPYEQYF	TRBJ2-7	TRBV20-1	-
CASSEVFTDIQYF	TRBJ2-4	TRBV2	-
CASSPTNGLAANNEQYF	TRBJ2-7	TRBV7-9	TRBD2
CASSPTSAEQYF	-	TRBV7-2	TRBD2
CASSKPHGSTREQYF	TRBJ2-7	TRBV21-1	-
CASSVAGGRAHNEQFF	TRBJ2-1	TRBV25-1	TRBD1
CASSLVSGSEQYF	TRBJ2-7	TRBV5-1	TRBD2
CASSTGGGDGYTF	TRBJ1-2	TRBV7-2	-
CASSPRGWTEAFF	TRBJ1-1	TRBV5-6	-
CSARDGGEQFF	TRBJ2-1	TRBV20-1	-
CASSQGVSHTEAFF	TRBJ1-1	TRBV14	-
CASTQRGHTEAFF	TRBJ1-1	TRBV13	-
CASSSAGTSSYEQYF	TRBJ2-7	TRBV7-2	-
CASSGVLGTVGNQPQHF	TRBJ1-5	TRBV7-2	-
CASSPGDTPHEQYF	TRBJ2-7	TRBV16	-